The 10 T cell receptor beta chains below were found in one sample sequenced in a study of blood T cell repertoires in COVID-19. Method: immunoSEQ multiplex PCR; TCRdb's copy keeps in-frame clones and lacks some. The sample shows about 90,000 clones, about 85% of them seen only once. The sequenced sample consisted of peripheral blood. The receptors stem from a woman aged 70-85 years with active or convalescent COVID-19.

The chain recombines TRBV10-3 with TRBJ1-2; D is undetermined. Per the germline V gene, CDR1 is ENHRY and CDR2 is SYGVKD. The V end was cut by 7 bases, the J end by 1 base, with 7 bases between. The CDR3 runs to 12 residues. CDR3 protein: CAIKGVNYGYTF. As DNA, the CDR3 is TGTGCCATCAAGGGAGTTAACTATGGCTACACCTTC.

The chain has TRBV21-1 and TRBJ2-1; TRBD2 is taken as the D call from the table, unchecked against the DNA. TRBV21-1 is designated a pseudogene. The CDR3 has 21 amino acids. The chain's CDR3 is CASSKVSSRVGLAGGAVEGFF. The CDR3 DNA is TGTGCCAGCAGCAAAGTCTCTTCTAGGGTGGGACTAGCGGGGGGAGCAGTGGAGGGGTTCTTC.

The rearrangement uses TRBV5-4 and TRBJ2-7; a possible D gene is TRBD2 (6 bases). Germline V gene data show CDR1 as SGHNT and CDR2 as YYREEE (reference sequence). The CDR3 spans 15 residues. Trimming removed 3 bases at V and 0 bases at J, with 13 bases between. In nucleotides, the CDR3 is TGTGCCAGCAGCTCGGGGGACCGCGTCTCCTACGAGCAGTACTTC. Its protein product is CASSSGDRVSYEQYF.

The DNA for the CDR3 is TGTGCCAGCAGTTCCCCCGGGACAGGGGGCTCAGATACGCAGTATTTT. Encoded protein: CASSSPGTGGSDTQYF. This rearrangement joins TRBV28 to TRBJ2-3; the match to TRBD1 covers 12 bases. The germline CDR1 and CDR2 sequences are MDHEN and SYDVKM. The CDR3 covers 16 residues. V gave up 4 bases and J gave up 4 bases; unmatched junction bases: 6.

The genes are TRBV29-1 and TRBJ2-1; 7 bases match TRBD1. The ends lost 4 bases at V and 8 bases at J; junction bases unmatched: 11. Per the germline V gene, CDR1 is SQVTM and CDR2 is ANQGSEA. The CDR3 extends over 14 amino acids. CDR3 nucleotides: TGCAGCGTTGCGGTGATGACAGGGATCGATGAGCAGTTCTTC. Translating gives CSVAVMTGIDEQFF.

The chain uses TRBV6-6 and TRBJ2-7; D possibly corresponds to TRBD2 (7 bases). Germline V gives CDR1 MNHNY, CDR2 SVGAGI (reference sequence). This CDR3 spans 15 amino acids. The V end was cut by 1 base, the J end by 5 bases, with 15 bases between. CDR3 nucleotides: TGTGCCAGCAGTTACTACCCAGGGGACTACAACGAGCAGTACTTC. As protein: CASSYYPGDYNEQYF.

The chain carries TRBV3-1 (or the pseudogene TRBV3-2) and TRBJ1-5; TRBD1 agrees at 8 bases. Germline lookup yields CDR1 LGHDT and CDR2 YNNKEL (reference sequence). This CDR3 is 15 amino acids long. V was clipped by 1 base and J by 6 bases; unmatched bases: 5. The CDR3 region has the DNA TGTGCCAGCAGCCAAGGGGCAGGGGGCACTCAGCCCCAGCATTTT. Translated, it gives CASSQGAGGTQPQHF.

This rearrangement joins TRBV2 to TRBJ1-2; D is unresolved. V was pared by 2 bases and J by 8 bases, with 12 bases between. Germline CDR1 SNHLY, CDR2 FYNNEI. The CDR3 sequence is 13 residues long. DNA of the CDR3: TGTGCCAGCAGTGAATCCGCGGCGGGGGGCTACACCTTC. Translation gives CASSESAAGGYTF.

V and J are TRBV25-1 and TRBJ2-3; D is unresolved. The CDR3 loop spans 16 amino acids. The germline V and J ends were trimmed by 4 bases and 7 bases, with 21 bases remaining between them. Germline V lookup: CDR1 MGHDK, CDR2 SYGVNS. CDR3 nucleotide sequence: TGTGCCAGCAGTGTAAGTTGTTTAAAGCCGAGAAATACGCAGTATTTT. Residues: CASSVSCLKPRNTQYF. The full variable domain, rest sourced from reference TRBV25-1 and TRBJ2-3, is EADIYQTPRYLVIGTGKKITLECSQTMGHDKMYWYQQDPGMELHLIHYSYGVNSTEKGDLSSESTVSRIRTEHFPLTLESARPSHTSQYLCASSVSCLKPRNTQYFGPGTRLTVL.

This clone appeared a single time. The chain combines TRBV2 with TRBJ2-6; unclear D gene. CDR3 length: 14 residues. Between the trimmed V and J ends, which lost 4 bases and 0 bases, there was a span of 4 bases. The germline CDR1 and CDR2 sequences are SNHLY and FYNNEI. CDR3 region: CASSAVSGANVLTF. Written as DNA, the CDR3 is TGTGCCAGCAGTGCTGTCTCTGGGGCCAACGTCCTGACTTTC.